This is a list of T cell receptor beta chains from one sample in a study of blood T cell repertoires in COVID-19. The method was immunoSEQ multiplex PCR; TCRdb's version includes in-frame clones alone and lacks a portion of them. The sample yields 200,000 to 250,000 clones, 70% to 90% seen once. Sequenced material: peripheral blood. The receptor set was obtained from a woman in her forties who had recovered from COVID-19. Both conserved end residues are part of each CDR3.

V gene,J gene,CDR3 protein
TRBV10-3,TRBJ2-1,CAISESGNEQFF
TRBV5-1,TRBJ1-4,CASSFGSGGEKLFF
TRBV6-5,TRBJ2-7,CASSLQVAVYEQYF
TRBV18,TRBJ1-2,CASSPFITGGGSSGYTF
TRBV5-5,TRBJ2-7,CASSRAGGSYEQYF
TRBV29-1,TRBJ1-2,CSVVDSLYTF
TRBV15,TRBJ1-6,CATSRDGLRGSPLHF
TRBV15,TRBJ1-1,CATSSRQVNTEAFF
TRBV11-2,TRBJ1-2,CASSLAGSYGYTF
TRBV3-1/TRBV3-2,TRBJ1-1,CASSHRDKAFF
TRBV6-5,TRBJ2-7,CASSPSSRGYEQYF
TRBV18,TRBJ1-4,CASSPGQNEKLFF
TRBV7-2,TRBJ2-7,CASSLDASGQTSSYEQYF
TRBV28,TRBJ2-6,CASSLPGSRANVLTF
TRBV4-1,TRBJ1-2,CASSQEAIFQLYNYGYTF
TRBV9,TRBJ2-1,CASSEGRGRGNEQFF
TRBV7-8,TRBJ2-7,CASSPTDRGVAYEQYF
TRBV4-3,TRBJ2-1,CASSHGGGNEQFF
TRBV6-2/TRBV6-3,TRBJ2-3,CASSYLAYTQYF
TRBV12-3/TRBV12-4,TRBJ2-5,CASSATGEETQYF
TRBV24-1,TRBJ1-2,CATSPAGEGRPYGYTF
TRBV29-1,TRBJ2-5,CSGRKGLSQETQYF
TRBV7-8,TRBJ1-5,CASSLGGVGQGRFGNQPQHF
TRBV7-2,TRBJ2-2,CASSLRTGGLANTGELFF
TRBV6-2/TRBV6-3,TRBJ2-4,CASSWPGQGAKNIQYF
TRBV11-3,TRBJ2-1,CASSLDLASGSRGEQFF
TRBV13,TRBJ2-3,CASSLRRGGRDTQYF
TRBV5-4,TRBJ2-2,CASSLDLGGPGELFF
TRBV24-1,TRBJ2-2,CATSDFTSPVGPGTGDSGELFF
TRBV18,TRBJ2-7,CASSHPGQGDYEQYF
TRBV7-2,TRBJ1-3,CASSFQRLSGNTIYF
TRBV5-1,TRBJ2-6,CASSSSSISSGANVLTF
TRBV4-1,TRBJ1-5,CASSQVGDRGLSNQPQHF
TRBV6-2/TRBV6-3,TRBJ1-5,CASSYGTGSPPQHF
TRBV7-7,TRBJ2-5,CASSLDSGSRETQYF
TRBV27,TRBJ2-7,CASSPPGLAGAYEQYF
TRBV14,TRBJ1-2,CASSPGTSSYGYTF
TRBV7-8,TRBJ2-7,CASSLEGGGRAHEQYF
TRBV5-1,TRBJ2-5,CASSLATRGIGETQYF
TRBV7-2,TRBJ2-1,CASSGLQGNEQFF
TRBV5-1,TRBJ1-4,CASSLTGSGNNEKLFF
TRBV6-5,TRBJ1-5,CASSPRQFSNQPQHF
TRBV5-6,TRBJ1-1,CASSLLQGGEAFF
TRBV5-1,TRBJ1-2,CASRSLQRGGVEGYTF
TRBV24-1,TRBJ2-3,CATSDLQEGPYTDTQYF
TRBV9,TRBJ2-5,CASSVEALPPGWGTQYF
TRBV7-9,TRBJ1-5,CASSPTGVGQPQHF
TRBV6-1,TRBJ1-5,CASSAPGGNQPQHF
TRBV5-6,TRBJ1-5,CASSLGLSKGDQPQHF
TRBV10-3,TRBJ2-1,CAISESAGSYNEQFF
TRBV28,TRBJ2-1,CASRNRGVNEQFF
TRBV18,TRBJ2-7,CASSPRDTGEQYF
TRBV9,TRBJ1-2,CASRPGNLNYGYTF
TRBV6-6,TRBJ2-7,CASSFLDRASYEQYF